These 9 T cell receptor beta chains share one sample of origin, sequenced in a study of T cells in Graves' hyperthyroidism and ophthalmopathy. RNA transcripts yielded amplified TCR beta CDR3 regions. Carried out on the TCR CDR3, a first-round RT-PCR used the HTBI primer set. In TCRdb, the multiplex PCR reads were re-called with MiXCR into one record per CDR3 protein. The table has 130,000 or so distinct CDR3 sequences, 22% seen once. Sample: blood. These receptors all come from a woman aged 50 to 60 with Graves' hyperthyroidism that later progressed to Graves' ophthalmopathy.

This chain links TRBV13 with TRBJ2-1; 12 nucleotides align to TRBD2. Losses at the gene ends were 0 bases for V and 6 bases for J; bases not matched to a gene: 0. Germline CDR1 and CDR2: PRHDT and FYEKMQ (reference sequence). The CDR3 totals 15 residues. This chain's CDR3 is CASSLGLAGGNEQFF. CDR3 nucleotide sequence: TGTGCCAGCAGCTTAGGACTAGCGGGAGGCAATGAGCAGTTCTTC.

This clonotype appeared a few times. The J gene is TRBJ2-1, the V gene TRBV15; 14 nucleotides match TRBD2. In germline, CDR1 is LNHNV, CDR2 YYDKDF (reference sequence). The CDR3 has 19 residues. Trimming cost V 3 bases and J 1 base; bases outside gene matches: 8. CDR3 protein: CATSRSKGLAGASYNEQFF. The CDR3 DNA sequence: TGTGCCACCAGCAGGTCTAAGGGACTAGCGGGAGCTTCCTACAATGAGCAGTTCTTC.

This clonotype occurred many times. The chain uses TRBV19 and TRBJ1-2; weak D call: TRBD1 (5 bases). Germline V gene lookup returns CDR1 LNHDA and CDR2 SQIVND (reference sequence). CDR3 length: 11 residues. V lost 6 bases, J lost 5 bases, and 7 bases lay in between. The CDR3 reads CASSRQYGYTF. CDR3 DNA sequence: TGTGCCAGTAGCCGACAGTATGGCTACACCTTC.

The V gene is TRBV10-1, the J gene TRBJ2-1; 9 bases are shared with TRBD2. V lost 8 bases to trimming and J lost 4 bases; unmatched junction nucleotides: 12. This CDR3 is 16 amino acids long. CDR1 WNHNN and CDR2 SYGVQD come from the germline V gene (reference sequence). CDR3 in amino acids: CASYKTSGAHYNEQFF. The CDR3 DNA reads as TGCGCCAGCTATAAGACTAGCGGAGCCCATTACAATGAGCAGTTCTTC.

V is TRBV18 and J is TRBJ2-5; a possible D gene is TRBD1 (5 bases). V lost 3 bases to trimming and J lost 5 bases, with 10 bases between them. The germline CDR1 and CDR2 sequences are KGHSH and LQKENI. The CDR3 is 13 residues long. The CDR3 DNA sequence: TGTGCCAGCTCACCCCCCCCAGGGGAGACCCAGTACTTC. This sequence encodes CASSPPPGETQYF.

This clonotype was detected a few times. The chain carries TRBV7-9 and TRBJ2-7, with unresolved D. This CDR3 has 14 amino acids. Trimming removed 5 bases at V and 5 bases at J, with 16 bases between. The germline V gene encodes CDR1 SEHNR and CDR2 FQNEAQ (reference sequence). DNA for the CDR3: TGTGCCAGCAGCCAAGCCGAGTCGGGCGACGAGCAGTACTTC. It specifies CASSQAESGDEQYF. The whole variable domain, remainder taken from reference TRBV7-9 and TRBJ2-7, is DTGVSQNPRHKITKRGQNVTFRCDPISEHNRLYWYRQTLGQGPEFLTYFQNEAQLEKSRLLSDRFSAERPKGSFSTLEIQRTEQGDSAMYLCASSQAESGDEQYFGPGTRLTVT.

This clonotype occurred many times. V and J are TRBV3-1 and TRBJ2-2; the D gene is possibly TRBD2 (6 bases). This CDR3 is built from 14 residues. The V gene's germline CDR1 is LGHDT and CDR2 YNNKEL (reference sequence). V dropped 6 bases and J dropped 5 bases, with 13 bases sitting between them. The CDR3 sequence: CASRRLGGTGELFF. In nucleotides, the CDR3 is TGTGCCAGCAGAAGACTAGGAGGTACCGGGGAGCTGTTTTTT.

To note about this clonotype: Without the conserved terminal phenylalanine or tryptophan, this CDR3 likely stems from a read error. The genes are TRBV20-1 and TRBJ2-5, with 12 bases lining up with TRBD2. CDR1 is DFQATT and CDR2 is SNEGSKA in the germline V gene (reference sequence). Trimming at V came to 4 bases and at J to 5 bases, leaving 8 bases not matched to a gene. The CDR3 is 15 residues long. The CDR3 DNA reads TGCAGTGCTAACCCGGGACTAGCGGGTTGGGAGACCCAGTACCTC. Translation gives CSANPGLAGWETQYL.

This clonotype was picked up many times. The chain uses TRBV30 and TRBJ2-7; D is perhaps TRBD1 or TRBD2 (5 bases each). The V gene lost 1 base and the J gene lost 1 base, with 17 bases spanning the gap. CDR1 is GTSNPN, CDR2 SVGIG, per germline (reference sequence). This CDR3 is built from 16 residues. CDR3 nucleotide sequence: TGTGCCTGGAGTGACTTACGACAGACTAATTCCTACGAGCAGTACTTC. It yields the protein CAWSDLRQTNSYEQYF.